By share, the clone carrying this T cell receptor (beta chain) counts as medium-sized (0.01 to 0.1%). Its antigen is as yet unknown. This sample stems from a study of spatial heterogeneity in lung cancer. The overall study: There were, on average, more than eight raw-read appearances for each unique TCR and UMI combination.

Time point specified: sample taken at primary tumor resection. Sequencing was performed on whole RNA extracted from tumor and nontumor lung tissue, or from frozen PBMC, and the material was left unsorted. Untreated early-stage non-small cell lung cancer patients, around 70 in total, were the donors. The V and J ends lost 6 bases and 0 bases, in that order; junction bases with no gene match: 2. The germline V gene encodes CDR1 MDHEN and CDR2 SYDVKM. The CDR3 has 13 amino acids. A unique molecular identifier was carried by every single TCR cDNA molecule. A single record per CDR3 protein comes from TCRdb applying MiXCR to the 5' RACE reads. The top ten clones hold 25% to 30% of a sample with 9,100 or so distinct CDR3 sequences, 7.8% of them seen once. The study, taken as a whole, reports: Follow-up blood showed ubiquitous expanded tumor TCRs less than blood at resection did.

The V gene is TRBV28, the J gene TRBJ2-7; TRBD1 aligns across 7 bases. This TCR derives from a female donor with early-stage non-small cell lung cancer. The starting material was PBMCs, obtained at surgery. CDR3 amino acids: CASRQGRSYEQYF. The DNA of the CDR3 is TGTGCCAGCAGACAGGGGCGCTCCTACGAGCAGTACTTC.